This entry lists 3 T cell receptor beta chains sequenced from one sample in a study of blood T cell repertoires in COVID-19 (dated by TCRdb to the early 2020s). Receptor amplification or capture employed the immunoSEQ multiplex PCR assay. TCRdb re-hosts the immuneACCESS table, in-frame sequences only. Its copies lack some clones; in the studies checked, an unresolved V gene accounts for under half of them, and the cause for the rest is not known. The sample table records 180,000 or so clones; roughly 87% of these occur just once. The ten largest account for roughly 9.6% of the sample. The sample consisted of PBMCs or T cells enriched from blood (not recorded which). The receptors stem from a man aged 50 to 60 who had recovered from COVID-19.

The chain combines TRBV29-1 with TRBJ1-2, with D tentatively TRBD1 (6 bases). The CDR3 is made up of 13 amino acids. The germline V and J ends were trimmed by 1 base and 4 bases, with 10 bases remaining between them. The germline gives CDR1 SQVTM, CDR2 ANQGSEA. CDR3 nucleotide sequence: TGCAGCGTTGAAGGGGACAAGGGCTATGGCTACACCTTC. This sequence encodes CSVEGDKGYGYTF.

For the CDR3, the DNA is TGTGCCAGCAGCAGGGACAGCTTCTCTGGGGCCAACGTCCTGACTTTC. Its translation: CASSRDSFSGANVLTF. This sequence joins TRBV7-3 and TRBJ2-6; 7 bases are a match to TRBD1. Germline loops: CDR1 SGHTA, CDR2 FQGTGA. Trimming removed 5 bases from V and 0 bases from J; junction bases left unmatched: 4. This CDR3 comprises 16 residues.

The chain carries TRBV30 and TRBJ1-3; D is unclear. The CDR3 covers 12 residues. V dropped 5 bases and J dropped 0 bases, with 5 bases sitting between them. CDR1 is GTSNPN, CDR2 SVGIG, per germline (reference sequence). The CDR3 loop reads CAWGYSGNTIYF. In DNA form, the CDR3 reads TGTGCCTGGGGGTACTCTGGAAACACCATATATTTT.